The 24 T cell receptor beta chains in this list originate from one sample, sequenced in a study of blood T cells in healthy people across ages. Alongside a J-beta primer mix, a sample-barcoded 5' primer served in a second PCR lasting about 7 to 12 cycles. Each CDR3 protein is one row after TCRdb ran MiXCR on the 5' RACE reads. This sample yields about 640,000 distinct CDR3 sequences, of which approximately 59% are seen a single time; more than 35% belongs to the top ten. Material: blood. The receptors stem from a man aged 60-69 years in good health.

A word on this clonotype: This may come from a read error, since a much larger clone is one base off. The rearrangement uses TRBV29-1 and TRBJ2-7, with D uncertain. The germline V gene has CDR1 SQVTM and CDR2 ANQGSEA. Deletions cut 8 bases from V and 2 bases from J, with 13 bases between. CDR3 length: 12 residues. CDR3 region: CSIRPGAYEQYF. CDR3 nucleotide sequence: TGCAGCATCCGTCCTGGGGCCTACGAGCAGTACTTC.

This clonotype has only a few counts. This rearrangement joins TRBV27 to TRBJ2-4; the D call may be TRBD1 or TRBD2 (5 bases each). V was cut by 4 bases and J by 0 bases, with 16 bases left in between. CDR1 and CDR2 (germline): MNHEY, SMNVEV (reference sequence). The CDR3 runs 17 residues. CDR3 nucleotide sequence: TGTGCCAGCAGTTCCGTCAGGGTGGGGGAAGCCAAAAACATTCAGTACTTC. Its translation: CASSSVRVGEAKNIQYF.

J is TRBJ1-2 and V is TRBV6-1; the D gene is possibly TRBD1 (5 bases). CDR1 is MNHNS, CDR2 SASEGT, per germline. Trimming removed 4 bases from V and 4 bases from J, with 13 bases in between. The length of the CDR3 is 14 residues. The CDR3 reads CASSAPRGVYGYTF. The CDR3 DNA reads as TGTGCCAGCAGTGCTCCCCGGGGCGTCTATGGCTACACCTTC.

The chain employs TRBV18 and TRBJ2-7; D gene ambiguous. Trimming left V 2 bases short and J 3 bases short, with 11 bases between. In germline, CDR1 is KGHSH, CDR2 LQKENI. The CDR3 loop spans 14 amino acids. CDR3 sequence: CASSPTNGDYEQYF. The CDR3 DNA reads as TGTGCCAGCTCACCAACGAACGGAGACTACGAGCAGTACTTC. The full variable domain, rest sourced from reference TRBV18 and TRBJ2-7, is NAGVMQNPRHLVRRRGQEARLRCSPMKGHSHVYWYRQLPEEGLKFMVYLQKENIIDESGMPKERFSAEFPKEGPSILRIQQVVRGDSAAYFCASSPTNGDYEQYFGPGTRLTVT.

The chain joins TRBV18 to TRBJ1-2, with D tentatively TRBD1 (5 bases). Germline V gives CDR1 KGHSH, CDR2 LQKENI. V lost 3 bases and J lost 0, with 11 bases in between. The CDR3 is made up of 15 amino acids. In DNA, the CDR3 is TGTGCCAGCTCACCGGAACAGGCCTCTAACTATGGCTACACCTTC. Translated: CASSPEQASNYGYTF. The whole variable domain, remainder taken from reference TRBV18 and TRBJ1-2, is NAGVMQNPRHLVRRRGQEARLRCSPMKGHSHVYWYRQLPEEGLKFMVYLQKENIIDESGMPKERFSAEFPKEGPSILRIQQVVRGDSAAYFCASSPEQASNYGYTFGSGTRLTVV.

The chain employs TRBV11-2 and TRBJ2-1, with 9 bases fitting TRBD1. The germline CDR1 and CDR2 sequences are SGHAT and FQNNGV. The CDR3 extends over 16 amino acids. Trimming removed 5 bases from V and 4 bases from J; junction bases left unmatched: 9. The CDR3 reads CASSVIQGARYNEQFF. CDR3 in DNA: TGTGCCAGCAGCGTAATACAGGGGGCGAGGTACAATGAGCAGTTCTTC.

The chain links TRBV14 to TRBJ2-6, with D unresolved. In germline, CDR1 is SGHDN, CDR2 FVKESK. Trimming removed 0 bases from V and 12 bases from J, with 15 bases in between. The CDR3 consists of 15 residues. CDR3 bases: TGTGCCAGCAGCCAAGATCTTAGTCGCCTCAGCGTCCTGACTTTC. Translation gives CASSQDLSRLSVLTF.

The rearrangement joins TRBV3-1 to TRBJ1-5; 7 bases agree with TRBD1. The CDR3 is made up of 15 amino acids. V was pared by 3 bases and J by 5 bases, with 7 bases of the junction left unmatched. Germline CDR1 reads LGHDT; CDR2 reads YNNKEL (reference sequence). This chain's CDR3 is CASSQMTGPHQPQHF. DNA of the CDR3: TGTGCCAGCAGCCAGATGACAGGGCCTCATCAGCCCCAGCATTTT.

V gene TRBV15 combines with J gene TRBJ2-1; D uncertain. V lost 2 bases and J 5 bases, leaving 7 bases between the germline ends. The CDR3 sequence is 13 residues long. Germline V gene sequence: CDR1 LNHNV, CDR2 YYDKDF (reference sequence). The CDR3 loop reads CATSRSRDNEQFF. The CDR3 bases are TGTGCCACCAGCAGATCCCGGGACAATGAGCAGTTCTTC.

The DNA of the CDR3 is TGTGCCAGCAGCCAAGATTTGGCGGGGGGGAGTAATGAGCAGTTCTTC. It codes for CASSQDLAGGSNEQFF. The rearrangement links TRBV3-1 to TRBJ2-1, with 9 bases aligning to TRBD2. CDR3 length: 16 amino acids. The germline V gene encodes CDR1 LGHDT and CDR2 YNNKEL (reference sequence). The trim removed 0 bases at V and 7 bases at J, leaving 7 bases unmatched.

V is TRBV5-1 and J is TRBJ2-3; the D call may be TRBD1 or TRBD2 (5 bases each). V was shortened by 0 bases and J by 2 bases, with 10 bases between the two germline ends. Germline CDR1 reads SGHRS; CDR2 reads YFSETQ. The CDR3 runs to 15 residues. This CDR3 is CASSLGRDLTDTQYF. CDR3 DNA sequence: TGCGCCAGCAGCTTGGGACGGGACCTCACAGATACGCAGTATTTT. Drawing the rest from reference TRBV5-1 and TRBJ2-3, the complete variable domain is KAGVTQTPRYLIKTRGQQVTLSCSPISGHRSVSWYQQTPGQGLQFLFEYFSETQRNKGNFPGRFSGRQFSNSRSEMNVSTLELGDSALYLCASSLGRDLTDTQYFGPGTRLTVL.

This chain connects TRBV9 to TRBJ2-7; possible D gene TRBD2, 6 bases. The CDR3 length is 15 residues. Deletions cut 0 bases from V and 0 bases from J, with 10 bases between. Germline values: CDR1 SGDLS, CDR2 YYNGEE. The CDR3 bases are TGTGCCAGCAGCGTAGTCCCCGGGAGCTCCTACGAGCAGTACTTC. Its translation: CASSVVPGSSYEQYF.

The chain is built from TRBV24-1 and TRBJ1-1; D is perhaps TRBD1 (6 bases). V was trimmed by 4 bases and J by 7 bases, leaving 15 bases between them. The germline V gene encodes CDR1 KGHDR and CDR2 SFDVKD. This CDR3 comprises 14 residues. CDR3 coding DNA: TGTGCCACCAGTGACCCACGGGGGCCGGATGAAGCTTTCTTT. Translation gives CATSDPRGPDEAFF.

The rearrangement links TRBV2 to TRBJ1-2; weak D call: TRBD1 (6 bases). Germline CDR1 is SNHLY and CDR2 is FYNNEI. This CDR3 region has 13 residues. Trimming pared 4 bases from V and 7 bases from J, leaving 13 bases between. CDR3 sequence (DNA): TGTGCCAGCAGTGCCGTGGCAGGGGCTGGCTACACCTTC. This gives the protein CASSAVAGAGYTF.

V and J are TRBV27 and TRBJ2-6; D tentatively fits TRBD1 or TRBD2 (5 bases each). The CDR3 sequence is 15 residues long. V was pared by 5 bases and J by 4 bases, with 12 bases between. Per the germline V gene, CDR1 is MNHEY and CDR2 is SMNVEV (reference sequence). DNA for the CDR3: TGTGCCAGCAGTCCAGAGGGGCGCGGGGCCAACGTCCTGACTTTC. It is translated as CASSPEGRGANVLTF.

The V gene is TRBV6-6, the J gene TRBJ2-3; 7 positions match TRBD2. Germline V lookup: CDR1 MNHNY, CDR2 SVGAGI (reference sequence). The CDR3 totals 15 residues. The V segment lost 2 bases and the J segment 11 bases; nucleotides outside the gene matches: 13. The CDR3 coding sequence is TGTGCCAGCAGTTACGGTGAAGACTGGGCGGGGGAGCAGTATTTT. It yields the protein CASSYGEDWAGEQYF.

The genes are TRBV28 and TRBJ2-7; TRBD2 aligns across 7 bases. Germline CDR1 and CDR2: MDHEN and SYDVKM. The V gene end was trimmed by 5 bases and the J gene end by 1 base; junction bases not matched to a gene: 2. This CDR3 is built from 13 residues. This CDR3 reads CASSRLASYEQYF. As DNA, the CDR3 is TGTGCCAGCAGTAGACTAGCTTCCTACGAGCAGTACTTC.

This clonotype has a handful of counts. The chain carries TRBV20-1 and TRBJ2-3; 8 bases are shared with TRBD2. Trimming at V came to 0 bases and at J to 10 bases, leaving 6 bases not matched to a gene. CDR3 length equals 13 residues. The germline gives CDR1 DFQATT, CDR2 SNEGSKA (reference sequence). CDR3 region: CSARDLMRGAQYF. Written as DNA, the CDR3 is TGCAGTGCTAGAGATCTCATGCGGGGGGCGCAGTATTTT.

This clonotype has a handful of counts. The rearrangement uses TRBV20-1 and TRBJ2-5; D not resolved. CDR3 length: 12 amino acids. Germline CDR1 reads DFQATT; CDR2 reads SNEGSKA (reference sequence). Trimming took off 1 base at V and 2 bases at J, with 5 bases between the two ends. The CDR3, as DNA: TGCAGTGCTAGAGGTGAACAAGAGACCCAGTACTTC. It translates to CSARGEQETQYF.

The chain employs TRBV7-9 and TRBJ2-5; the D gene is possibly TRBD1 (6 bases). Germline CDR1 reads SEHNR; CDR2 reads FQNEAQ (reference sequence). This CDR3 has 14 residues. Trimming removed 2 bases from V and 3 bases from J, with 10 bases in between. CDR3 region: CASSLQAGEETQYF. CDR3 coding DNA: TGTGCCAGCAGCTTACAGGCAGGGGAAGAGACCCAGTACTTC.

The chain recombines TRBV6-2 or TRBV6-3 with TRBJ2-6; a possible D gene is TRBD1 (6 bases). The CDR3 loop spans 18 amino acids. Trimming left V 2 bases short and J 0 bases short, with 14 bases between. From germline, CDR1 is MNHEY and CDR2 SVGEGT. The CDR3 DNA is TGTGCCAGCAGTTACGATCCGGACAGCCCCTCTGGGGCCAACGTCCTGACTTTC. Its protein is CASSYDPDSPSGANVLTF.

This rearrangement joins TRBV20-1 to TRBJ2-1; D remains ambiguous. The CDR3 extends over 15 amino acids. The V end was cut by 6 bases, the J end by 1 base, with 16 bases between. From germline, CDR1 is DFQATT and CDR2 SNEGSKA (reference sequence). Here the CDR3 reads CSATPPVLSYNEQFF. The CDR3 DNA is TGCAGTGCCACCCCTCCGGTGCTTTCCTACAATGAGCAGTTCTTC.

This chain connects TRBV7-2 to TRBJ1-1; weak D call: TRBD1 (6 bases). V gave up 1 base and J gave up 7 bases, with 13 bases separating them. The CDR3 has 14 residues. The germline V gene has CDR1 SGHTA and CDR2 FQGNSA. This chain's CDR3 is CASSLEQGSGEAFF. The CDR3 DNA reads TGTGCCAGCAGCTTAGAACAGGGATCCGGTGAAGCTTTCTTT. Together with reference TRBV7-2 and TRBJ1-1, the CDR3 gives the full variable domain: GAGVSQSPSNKVTEKGKDVELRCDPISGHTALYWYRQSLGQGLEFLIYFQGNSAPDKSGLPSDRFSAERTGGSVSTLTIQRTQQEDSAVYLCASSLEQGSGEAFFGQGTRLTVV.

The rearrangement joins TRBV20-1 to TRBJ2-7; D possibly matches TRBD1 or TRBD2 (5 bases each). The length of the CDR3 is 14 residues. Germline-derived CDR1 and CDR2 are DFQATT and SNEGSKA (reference sequence). Deletions cut 1 base from V and 7 bases from J, with 17 bases between. CDR3 protein: CSARGGTTYNEQYF. CDR3 DNA sequence: TGCAGTGCTAGAGGGGGGACGACATACAATGAGCAGTACTTC.